A single T cell receptor (beta chain) is shown here with its context. Its antigen is unknown. This entry is derived from a study of beta chain features in type 1 diabetes. Study-level findings and limits: Shortening of TCRB CDR3s, moderate but significant, appeared in all four CD4+ subsets of Type 1 diabetes patients. Type 1 diabetes patients showed fewer insertions and more deletions at VDJ junctions.

cDNA synthesis used the whole RNA isolate, giving expressed TCRB sequences. Only in-frame clones appear in the TCRdb table, and some are missing; sequencing was by immunoSEQ multiplex PCR. The table records around 400,000 clones, roughly 12% of them present only once. The CDR3 has 16 amino acids. The V gene's germline CDR1 is LGHNA and CDR2 YSLEER. V was cut by 0 bases and J by 4 bases, with 14 bases left in between. Using CD45RO/CCR7/CD25/CD127/CD95/CD27, CD4+ naive, central memory, regulatory and stem cell-like memory cells were sorted. Each sorted population was over 98% pure. What was sequenced was naive CD4+ T cells from blood. The chain is built from TRBV4-3 and TRBJ2-3; D is uncertain. This TCR derives from a man aged 18 to 29 in good health. The CDR3 region is CASSQDYPSVSDTQYF. CDR3 bases: TGCGCCAGCAGCCAAGATTATCCCAGCGTCTCAGATACGCAGTATTTT.